A single sample is the source of the 11 T cell receptor beta chains below, sequenced in a study of identical twins. TCRdb passed the 5' RACE reads through MiXCR, listing each CDR3 protein once. The sample lists around 550,000 distinct CDR3 sequences, roughly 15% occurring once. These data also formed part of another study, on yellow fever vaccine responses in identical twins.

The specimen sequenced was CD4+ T cells sorted from blood. The receptors were gathered from a woman under 30 in good health.

In the case of this clonotype: The junction does not match germline at one end; this may be a read error. The chain employs TRBV20-1 and TRBJ2-1, with TRBD2 matching 13 bases. The CDR3 consists of 16 residues. Germline CDR1 and CDR2: DFQATT and SNEGSKA (reference sequence). CDR3 sequence reads: CCARATSGRAGNEQFF. CDR3 sequence (DNA): TGCTGTGCTAGAGCAACTAGCGGGAGGGCGGGGAATGAGCAGTTCTTC.

This clonotype was counted at least ten times. V usage is TRBV12-3 or TRBV12-4 and J usage is TRBJ2-7; 9 bases map to TRBD1. V trimming: 3 bases; J trimming: 7 bases; junction bases outside the gene matches: 7. The CDR3 is made up of 14 amino acids. The chain's CDR3 is CASSFWTGEREQYF. DNA of the CDR3: TGTGCCAGCAGTTTCTGGACAGGGGAGAGAGAGCAGTACTTC.

The chain combines TRBV20-1 with TRBJ2-7; 8 nucleotides match TRBD2. The CDR3 loop spans 16 amino acids. Germline trimming cut 3 bases from V and 4 bases from J; bases unmatched to any gene: 14. Germline assignment: CDR1 DFQATT and CDR2 SNEGSKA (reference sequence). CDR3 in DNA: TGCAGTGCTAGTGCGGGAGGTACGGCGGGACGGTACGAGCAGTACTTC. As protein: CSASAGGTAGRYEQYF.

The chain carries TRBV6-1 and TRBJ2-7; 10 nucleotides align to TRBD2. V was clipped by 4 bases and J by 0 bases; unmatched bases: 3. The CDR3 runs to 15 residues. Germline V gene sequence: CDR1 MNHNS, CDR2 SASEGT. DNA of the CDR3: TGTGCCAGCAGTGTTACTAGCGGGGTCTCCTACGAGCAGTACTTC. It translates to CASSVTSGVSYEQYF.

This clonotype was seen more than once but under ten times. The CDR3 loop reads CASSWRMDTQYF. The CDR3 DNA is TGTGCCAGCAGCTGGCGTATGGATACGCAGTATTTT. This chain connects TRBV7-9 to TRBJ2-3, with D uncertain. Germline V gives CDR1 SEHNR, CDR2 FQNEAQ (reference sequence). The CDR3 consists of 12 residues. V lost 4 bases to trimming and J lost 6 bases, with 8 bases between them.

The rearrangement links TRBV12-3 or TRBV12-4 to TRBJ2-3; 10 nucleotides match TRBD1. This CDR3 has 17 amino acids. With V trimmed by 6 bases and J by 3 bases, 12 bases remained unmatched. The chain's CDR3 is CASSPSRTGGRTDTQYF. The CDR3 DNA is TGTGCCAGCAGCCCTTCAAGGACAGGGGGAAGGACAGATACGCAGTATTTT.

V is TRBV28 and J is TRBJ2-7; D is possibly TRBD2 (6 bases). The CDR3 consists of 15 residues. Germline V CDR1 and CDR2: MDHEN, SYDVKM. Between the trimmed V and J ends, which lost 7 bases and 9 bases, there was a span of 25 bases. CDR3 in amino acids: CASTQGAGFSLGQYF. CDR3 nucleotide sequence: TGTGCCAGCACCCAAGGGGCGGGATTCAGTCTGGGGCAGTACTTC.

This clonotype has only a few counts. J is TRBJ1-6 and V is TRBV15; D remains ambiguous. The V gene lost 6 bases and the J gene lost 10 bases, with 10 bases spanning the gap. The length of the CDR3 is 12 residues. Germline V gene sequence: CDR1 LNHNV, CDR2 YYDKDF (reference sequence). The CDR3: CATSLAISPLHF. CDR3 coding DNA: TGTGCCACCAGTCTCGCGATCTCACCCCTCCACTTT.

This clonotype was seen more than once but under ten times. The V and J genes are TRBV7-3 and TRBJ2-7; TRBD2 matches at 11 bases. Germline V lookup: CDR1 SGHTA, CDR2 FQGTGA. J was trimmed by 6 bases and V by 2 bases; bases with no gene match: 9. The CDR3 covers 16 residues. This CDR3 reads CASSLPTSGGFVEQYF. The DNA of the CDR3 is TGTGCCAGCAGCTTACCCACTAGCGGGGGATTTGTCGAGCAGTACTTC.

The J gene is TRBJ1-4, the V gene TRBV25-1; the D gene is possibly TRBD1 (5 bases). CDR1 MGHDK and CDR2 SYGVNS come from the germline V gene. Trimming stripped 8 bases from V and 9 bases from J, with 22 bases between. The CDR3 is 15 residues long. Here the CDR3 reads CASQEGGGKRKKLFF. CDR3 coding DNA: TGTGCCAGCCAGGAGGGTGGGGGGAAGAGGAAAAAACTGTTTTTT.

This clonotype was seen at least ten times. The V gene is TRBV7-8, the J gene TRBJ1-5, with D maybe TRBD1 (6 bases). The ends were cut back, 5 bases at V and 1 base at J, with 12 bases in the middle. The CDR3 is 15 residues long. CDR1 is SGHVS, CDR2 FQNEAQ, per germline. This CDR3 is CASSLIDRSNQPQHF. The CDR3 nucleotides are TGTGCCAGCAGCCTCATCGACAGGAGCAATCAGCCCCAGCATTTT.